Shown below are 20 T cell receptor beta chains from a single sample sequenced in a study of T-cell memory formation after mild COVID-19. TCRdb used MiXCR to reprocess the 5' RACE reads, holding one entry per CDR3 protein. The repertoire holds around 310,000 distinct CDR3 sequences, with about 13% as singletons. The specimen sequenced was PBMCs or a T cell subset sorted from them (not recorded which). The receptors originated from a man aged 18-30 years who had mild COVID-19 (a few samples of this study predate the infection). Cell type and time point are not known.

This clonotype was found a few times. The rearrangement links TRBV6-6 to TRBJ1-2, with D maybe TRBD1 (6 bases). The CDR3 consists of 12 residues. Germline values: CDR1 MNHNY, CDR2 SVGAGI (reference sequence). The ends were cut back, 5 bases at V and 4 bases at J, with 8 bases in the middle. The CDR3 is CASSRDIYGYTF. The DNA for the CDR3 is TGTGCCAGCAGTAGGGACATCTATGGCTACACCTTC.

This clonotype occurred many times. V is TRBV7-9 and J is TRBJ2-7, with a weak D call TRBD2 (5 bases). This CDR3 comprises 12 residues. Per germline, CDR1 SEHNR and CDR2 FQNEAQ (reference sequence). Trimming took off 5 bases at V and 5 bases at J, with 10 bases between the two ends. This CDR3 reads CASSQPRDEQYF. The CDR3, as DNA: TGTGCCAGCAGCCAACCGCGGGACGAGCAGTACTTC.

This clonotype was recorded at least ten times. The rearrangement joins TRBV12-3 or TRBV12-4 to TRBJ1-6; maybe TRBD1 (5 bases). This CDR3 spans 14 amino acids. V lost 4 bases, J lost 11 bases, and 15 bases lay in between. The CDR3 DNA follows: TGTGCCAGCAGTTCACTCCTCAGGGTTGCACCCCTCCACTTT. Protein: CASSSLLRVAPLHF.

CDR3: CASSSGVTGELFF. CDR3 nucleotides: TGTGCCAGCAGCTCCGGAGTGACCGGGGAGCTGTTTTTT. This sequence joins TRBV7-2 and TRBJ2-2; no clear D. The CDR3 covers 13 residues. V was trimmed by 4 bases and J by 5 bases, leaving 8 bases between them. Germline assignment: CDR1 SGHTA and CDR2 FQGNSA. The entire variable domain, with the rest obtained from reference TRBV7-2 and TRBJ2-2, is as follows: GAGVSQSPSNKVTEKGKDVELRCDPISGHTALYWYRQSLGQGLEFLIYFQGNSAPDKSGLPSDRFSAERTGGSVSTLTIQRTQQEDSAVYLCASSSGVTGELFFGEGSRLTVL.

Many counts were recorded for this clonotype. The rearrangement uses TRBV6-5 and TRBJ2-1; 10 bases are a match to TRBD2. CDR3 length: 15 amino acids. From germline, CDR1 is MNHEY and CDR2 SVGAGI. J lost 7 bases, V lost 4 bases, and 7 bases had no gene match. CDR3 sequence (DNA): TGTGCCAGCAGTTCACCGGGACTAGCGAGTAATGAGCAGTTCTTC. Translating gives CASSSPGLASNEQFF.

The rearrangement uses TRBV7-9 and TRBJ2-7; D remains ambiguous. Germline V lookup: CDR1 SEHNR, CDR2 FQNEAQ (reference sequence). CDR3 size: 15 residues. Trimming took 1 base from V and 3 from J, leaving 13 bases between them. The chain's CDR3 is CASSLGFGENYEQYF. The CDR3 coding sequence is TGTGCCAGCAGCTTAGGCTTTGGAGAGAACTACGAGCAGTACTTC.

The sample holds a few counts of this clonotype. CDR3 loop: CASSPGQNEQFF. CDR3 bases: TGTGCCAGCAGTCCGGGACAGAATGAGCAGTTCTTC. This chain links TRBV12-3 or TRBV12-4 with TRBJ2-1; 7 positions agree with TRBD1. The CDR3 consists of 12 residues. The junction had 2 bases not matched to a gene; V was cut back by 5 bases and J by 7 bases.

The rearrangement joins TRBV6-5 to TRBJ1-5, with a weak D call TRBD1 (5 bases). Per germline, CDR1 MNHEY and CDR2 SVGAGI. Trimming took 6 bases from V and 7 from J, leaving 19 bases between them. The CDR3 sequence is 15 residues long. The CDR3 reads CASRLAFGAPQPQHF. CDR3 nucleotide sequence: TGTGCCAGCAGGTTAGCATTTGGGGCACCGCAGCCCCAGCATTTT.

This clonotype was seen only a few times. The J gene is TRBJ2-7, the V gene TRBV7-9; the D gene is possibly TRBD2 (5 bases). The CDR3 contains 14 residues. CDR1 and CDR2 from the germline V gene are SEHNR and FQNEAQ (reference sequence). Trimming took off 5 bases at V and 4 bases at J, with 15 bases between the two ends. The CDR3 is CASSPPNRGYEQYV. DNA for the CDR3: TGTGCCAGCAGCCCACCGAACCGGGGTTACGAGCAGTACGTC.

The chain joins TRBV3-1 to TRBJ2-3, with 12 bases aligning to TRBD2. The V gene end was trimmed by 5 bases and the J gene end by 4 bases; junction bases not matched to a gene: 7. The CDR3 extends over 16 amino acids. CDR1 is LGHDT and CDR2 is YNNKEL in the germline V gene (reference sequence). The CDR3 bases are TGTGCCAGCAGCTCCCTAGCGGGGGGGAGATCAGATACGCAGTATTTT. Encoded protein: CASSSLAGGRSDTQYF.

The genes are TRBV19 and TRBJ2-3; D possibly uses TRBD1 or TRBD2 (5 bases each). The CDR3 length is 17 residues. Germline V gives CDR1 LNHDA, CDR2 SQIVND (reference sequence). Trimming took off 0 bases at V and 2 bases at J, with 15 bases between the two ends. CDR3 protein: CASSIDHGAAHTDTQYF. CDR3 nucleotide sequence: TGTGCCAGTAGTATAGACCACGGGGCAGCGCACACAGATACGCAGTATTTT.

The CDR3 loop reads CASSQGRPNTEAFF. CDR3 DNA sequence: TGTGCCAGCAGCCAGGGCAGGCCGAACACTGAAGCTTTCTTT. The chain couples TRBV3-1 to TRBJ1-1; no definite D call. V gave up 3 bases and J gave up 1 base, with 9 bases separating them. This CDR3 has 14 amino acids. Germline loops: CDR1 LGHDT, CDR2 YNNKEL (reference sequence).

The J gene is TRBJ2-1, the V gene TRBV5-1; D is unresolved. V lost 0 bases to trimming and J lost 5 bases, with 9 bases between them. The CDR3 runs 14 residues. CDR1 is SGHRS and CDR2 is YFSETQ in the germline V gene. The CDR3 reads CASSLAQPDNEQFF. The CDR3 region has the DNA TGCGCCAGCAGCTTGGCCCAGCCCGACAATGAGCAGTTCTTC.

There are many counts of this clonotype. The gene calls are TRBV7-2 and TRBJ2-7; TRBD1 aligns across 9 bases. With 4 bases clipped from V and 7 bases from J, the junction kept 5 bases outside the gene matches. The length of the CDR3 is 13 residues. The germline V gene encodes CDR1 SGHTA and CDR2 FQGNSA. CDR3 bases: TGTGCCAGCAGCTCTGGGACAGGGTGGGAGCAGTACTTC. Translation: CASSSGTGWEQYF.

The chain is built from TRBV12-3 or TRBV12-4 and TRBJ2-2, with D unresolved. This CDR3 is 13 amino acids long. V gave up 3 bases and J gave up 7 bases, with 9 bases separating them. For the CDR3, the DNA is TGTGCCAGCAGTTTCACCGCAAACGGGGAGCTGTTTTTT. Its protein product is CASSFTANGELFF.

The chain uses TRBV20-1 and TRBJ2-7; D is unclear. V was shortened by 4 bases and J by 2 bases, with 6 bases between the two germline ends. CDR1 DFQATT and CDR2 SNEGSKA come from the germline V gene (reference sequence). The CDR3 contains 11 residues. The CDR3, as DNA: TGCAGTGCTACGGTAACCTACGAGCAGTACTTC. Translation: CSATVTYEQYF.

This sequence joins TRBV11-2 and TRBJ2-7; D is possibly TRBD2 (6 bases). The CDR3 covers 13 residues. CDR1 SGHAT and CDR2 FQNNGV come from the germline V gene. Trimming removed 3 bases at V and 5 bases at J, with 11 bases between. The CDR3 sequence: CASSLRRENEQYV. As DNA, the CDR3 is TGTGCCAGCAGCTTGAGACGGGAGAACGAGCAGTACGTC.

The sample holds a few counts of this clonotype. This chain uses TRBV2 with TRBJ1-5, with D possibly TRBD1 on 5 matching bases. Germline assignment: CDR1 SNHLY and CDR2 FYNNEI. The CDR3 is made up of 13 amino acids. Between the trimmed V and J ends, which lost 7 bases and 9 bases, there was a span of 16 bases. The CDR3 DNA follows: TGTGCCAGCACCCGCACAGTGGGGCGGCCCCAGCATTTT. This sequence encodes CASTRTVGRPQHF.

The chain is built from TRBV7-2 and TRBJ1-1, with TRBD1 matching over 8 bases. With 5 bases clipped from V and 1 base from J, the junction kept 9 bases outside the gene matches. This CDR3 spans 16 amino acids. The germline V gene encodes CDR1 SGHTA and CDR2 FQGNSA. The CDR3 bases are TGTGCCAGCAGCCCGGTCCGACAGGGGTCGAACACTGAAGCTTTCTTT. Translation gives CASSPVRQGSNTEAFF.

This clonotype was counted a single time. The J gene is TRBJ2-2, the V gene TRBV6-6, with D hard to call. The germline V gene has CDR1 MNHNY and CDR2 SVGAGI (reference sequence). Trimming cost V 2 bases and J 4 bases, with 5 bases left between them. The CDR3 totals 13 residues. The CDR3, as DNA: TGTGCCAGCAGTTACACTATCACCGGGGAGCTGTTTTTT. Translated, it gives CASSYTITGELFF.